Listed below are T cell receptor beta chains from one sample, sequenced in a study of blood T cell repertoires in COVID-19. Libraries were prepared by immunoSEQ multiplex PCR; TCRdb keeps only in-frame clonotypes and omits some of them. This sample carries about 96,000 clones, approximately 84% of them seen once, and the ten largest clones take approximately 15%. The sample taken for sequencing was peripheral blood. The receptors were gathered from a woman aged 60-70 years with acute or convalescent COVID-19. The CDR3 runs from the conserved cysteine through the conserved F or W. A D gene is named only where the DNA matches it firmly. Part of the rows lack a size; the others show once, few, many or a class for expanded clones.

cdr3_aa: CASSQGSYRDGGQETQYF; cdr3_nt: TGTGCCAGCAGCCAAGGGTCGTACCGGGACGGGGGCCAAGAGACCCAGTACTTC; j_call: TRBJ2-5; d_call: .; v_call: TRBV3-1/TRBV3-2; clone_size: .; cdr3_length: 18
cdr3_aa: CASAGGLQETQYF; cdr3_nt: TGTGCCAGTGCCGGTGGGCTACAAGAGACCCAGTACTTC; j_call: TRBJ2-5; d_call: .; v_call: TRBV19; clone_size: .; cdr3_length: 13
cdr3_aa: CAISGGDRFEQFF; cdr3_nt: TGTGCCATCAGTGGGGGGGACCGATTTGAGCAGTTCTTC; j_call: TRBJ2-1; d_call: .; v_call: TRBV10-3; clone_size: .; cdr3_length: 13
cdr3_aa: CATSSGQWGGYTF; cdr3_nt: TGTGCCACCAGCTCTGGACAGTGGGGTGGCTACACCTTC; j_call: TRBJ1-2; d_call: .; v_call: TRBV28; clone_size: .; cdr3_length: 13
cdr3_aa: CASGDVTLPGLAGARETQYF; cdr3_nt: TGTGCCAGCGGGGACGTAACCCTACCGGGACTAGCGGGGGCCAGGGAGACCCAGTACTTC; j_call: TRBJ2-5; d_call: TRBD2; v_call: TRBV19; clone_size: .; cdr3_length: 20
cdr3_aa: CASSQRPGGSTEAFF; cdr3_nt: TGTGCCAGCAGCCAAAGACCAGGGGGGTCTACTGAAGCTTTCTTT; j_call: TRBJ1-1; d_call: TRBD1; v_call: TRBV3-1/TRBV3-2; clone_size: .; cdr3_length: 15
cdr3_aa: CASSPRLLQGRNQPQHF; cdr3_nt: TGTGCCAGCTCACCACGCCTCCTACAGGGAAGGAATCAGCCCCAGCATTTT; j_call: TRBJ1-5; d_call: .; v_call: TRBV18; clone_size: .; cdr3_length: 17
cdr3_aa: CASSPLSSIRGGYEQFF; cdr3_nt: TGTGCCAGCTCACCACTTTCGAGTATTAGAGGGGGCTATGAGCAGTTCTTC; j_call: TRBJ2-1; d_call: TRBD1; v_call: TRBV18; clone_size: once; cdr3_length: 17
cdr3_aa: CASSSAGNGNTIYF; cdr3_nt: TGTGCCAGCAGCTCAGCAGGGAATGGAAACACCATATATTTT; j_call: TRBJ1-3; d_call: .; v_call: TRBV6-5; clone_size: few; cdr3_length: 14
cdr3_aa: CASSQGDQPQHF; cdr3_nt: TGTGCCAGCAGTCAGGGCGATCAGCCCCAGCATTTT; j_call: TRBJ1-5; d_call: .; v_call: TRBV12-3/TRBV12-4; clone_size: .; cdr3_length: 12
cdr3_aa: CASRPGGGYGYTF; cdr3_nt: TGTGCCAGCAGGCCTGGGGGGGGCTATGGCTACACCTTC; j_call: TRBJ1-2; d_call: .; v_call: TRBV2; clone_size: few; cdr3_length: 13
cdr3_aa: CASSQDGLAGEETQYF; cdr3_nt: TGCGCCAGCAGCCAAGATGGGCTAGCGGGGGAAGAGACCCAGTACTTC; j_call: TRBJ2-5; d_call: TRBD2; v_call: TRBV4-3; clone_size: .; cdr3_length: 16
cdr3_aa: CASSLAGYNSYNEQFF; cdr3_nt: TGCGCCAGCAGCTTGGCGGGTTATAACTCCTACAATGAGCAGTTCTTC; j_call: TRBJ2-1; d_call: .; v_call: TRBV5-1; clone_size: .; cdr3_length: 16
cdr3_aa: CASSYWTSGESYNEQFF; cdr3_nt: TGTGCCAGCAGCTACTGGACTAGCGGGGAATCCTACAATGAGCAGTTCTTC; j_call: TRBJ2-1; d_call: TRBD2; v_call: TRBV5-5; clone_size: .; cdr3_length: 17
cdr3_aa: CASSRDSKNTEAFF; cdr3_nt: TGTGCCAGCAGTAGAGACAGCAAGAACACTGAAGCTTTCTTT; j_call: TRBJ1-1; d_call: .; v_call: TRBV21-1; clone_size: .; cdr3_length: 14
cdr3_aa: CASSPPRQTGFGELFF; cdr3_nt: TGTGCCAGCTCACCACCCAGACAAACTGGATTCGGGGAGCTGTTTTTT; j_call: TRBJ2-2; d_call: .; v_call: TRBV18; clone_size: once; cdr3_length: 16
cdr3_aa: CAIGGQGARAFF; cdr3_nt: TGTGCCATTGGGGGACAGGGGGCCAGAGCTTTCTTT; j_call: TRBJ1-1; d_call: TRBD1; v_call: TRBV10-3; clone_size: .; cdr3_length: 12
cdr3_aa: CASGRNTEAFF; cdr3_nt: TGTGCCAGCGGGAGGAACACTGAAGCTTTCTTT; j_call: TRBJ1-1; d_call: .; v_call: TRBV28; clone_size: .; cdr3_length: 11
cdr3_aa: CASSQRLAGASSGETQYF; cdr3_nt: TGTGCCAGCAGTCAGCGACTAGCGGGGGCCTCGAGCGGAGAGACCCAGTACTTC; j_call: TRBJ2-5; d_call: TRBD2; v_call: TRBV27; clone_size: .; cdr3_length: 18
cdr3_aa: CASSPHRGHYGYTF; cdr3_nt: TGTGCCAGCAGCCCCCACAGGGGACACTATGGCTACACCTTC; j_call: TRBJ1-2; d_call: TRBD1; v_call: TRBV11-3; clone_size: .; cdr3_length: 14
cdr3_aa: CASSLSAGRLYEQYF; cdr3_nt: TGTGCCAGCAGTTTGTCAGCGGGGCGATTATACGAGCAGTACTTC; j_call: TRBJ2-7; d_call: TRBD2; v_call: TRBV28; clone_size: .; cdr3_length: 15
cdr3_aa: CASSLGWTGKNIQYF; cdr3_nt: TGTGCCAGCAGCTTGGGTTGGACAGGAAAAAACATTCAGTACTTC; j_call: TRBJ2-4; d_call: TRBD1; v_call: TRBV5-6; clone_size: .; cdr3_length: 15
cdr3_aa: CASSSQAGFNYGYTF; cdr3_nt: TGTGCCAGCAGTTCACAGGCGGGATTTAACTATGGCTACACCTTC; j_call: TRBJ1-2; d_call: .; v_call: TRBV11-3; clone_size: once; cdr3_length: 15
cdr3_aa: CASRPQANYGYTF; cdr3_nt: TGTGCCAGCAGACCACAGGCCAACTATGGCTACACCTTC; j_call: TRBJ1-2; d_call: .; v_call: TRBV2; clone_size: .; cdr3_length: 13
cdr3_aa: CASSDSSGRYGYTF; cdr3_nt: TGTGCCAGCAGTGACTCATCAGGGAGGTATGGCTACACCTTC; j_call: TRBJ1-2; d_call: .; v_call: TRBV6-4; clone_size: .; cdr3_length: 14
cdr3_aa: CASSLETSTGELFF; cdr3_nt: TGCGCCAGCAGCTTGGAGACTTCCACCGGGGAGCTGTTTTTT; j_call: TRBJ2-2; d_call: .; v_call: TRBV5-1; clone_size: .; cdr3_length: 14
cdr3_aa: CALSRAWAGNTIYF; cdr3_nt: TGTGCCCTGTCGAGGGCATGGGCTGGAAACACCATATATTTT; j_call: TRBJ1-3; d_call: .; v_call: TRBV24-1; clone_size: .; cdr3_length: 14
cdr3_aa: CSVEVSRLAGAFFEQYF; cdr3_nt: TGCAGCGTTGAAGTCTCGAGACTAGCGGGGGCTTTTTTCGAGCAGTACTTC; j_call: TRBJ2-7; d_call: TRBD2; v_call: TRBV29-1; clone_size: .; cdr3_length: 17
cdr3_aa: CASSSPGTGANYGYTF; cdr3_nt: TGTGCCAGCAGTTCCCCCGGGACAGGGGCGAACTATGGCTACACCTTC; j_call: TRBJ1-2; d_call: TRBD1; v_call: TRBV28; clone_size: .; cdr3_length: 16
cdr3_aa: CASSLGQREKLFF; cdr3_nt: TGTGCCAGCAGCTTGGGACAACGTGAAAAACTGTTTTTT; j_call: TRBJ1-4; d_call: .; v_call: TRBV7-2; clone_size: .; cdr3_length: 13
cdr3_aa: CASSPGGQAGNTIYF; cdr3_nt: TGCGCCAGCAGCCCAGGTGGACAGGCTGGAAACACCATATATTTT; j_call: TRBJ1-3; d_call: TRBD1; v_call: TRBV5-1; clone_size: few; cdr3_length: 15
cdr3_aa: CASSALPGGIDTGELFF; cdr3_nt: TGTGCCAGCAGTGCGCTTCCAGGGGGCATCGACACCGGGGAGCTGTTTTTT; j_call: TRBJ2-2; d_call: TRBD1; v_call: TRBV6-1; clone_size: .; cdr3_length: 17
cdr3_aa: CASSQTGGTTQYF; cdr3_nt: TGTGCCAGCAGTCAGACAGGGGGCACGACCCAGTACTTC; j_call: TRBJ2-5; d_call: TRBD1; v_call: TRBV2; clone_size: .; cdr3_length: 13
cdr3_aa: CASSRDINQPQHF; cdr3_nt: TGTGCCAGCAGTCGGGACATAAATCAGCCCCAGCATTTT; j_call: TRBJ1-5; d_call: .; v_call: TRBV6-5; clone_size: .; cdr3_length: 13
cdr3_aa: CASGEASTDTQYF; cdr3_nt: TGCGCCAGCGGAGAAGCTAGCACAGATACGCAGTATTTT; j_call: TRBJ2-3; d_call: .; v_call: TRBV5-1; clone_size: .; cdr3_length: 13
cdr3_aa: CASSLLPSGGTGELFF; cdr3_nt: TGTGCCAGCAGCTTACTTCCTAGCGGGGGGACCGGGGAGCTGTTTTTT; j_call: TRBJ2-2; d_call: TRBD2; v_call: TRBV7-3; clone_size: .; cdr3_length: 16